The 20 T cell receptor beta chains below come from one sample, sequenced in a study of response to subunit inactivated influenza vaccine. TCRdb ran MiXCR on the RT-PCR reads and lists one entry per CDR3 protein. The profile covers around 530,000 distinct CDR3 sequences, with approximately 15% appearing a single time and less than 4% taken by the ten largest. The sample in question was CD4+ T cells sorted from PBMCs, obtained less than 25 months after vaccination. Every receptor here comes from a man aged 50 to 69 who received an inactivated influenza vaccine.

The gene calls are TRBV5-1 and TRBJ1-2; D call uncertain. The CDR3 has 13 amino acids. Germline V gene lookup returns CDR1 SGHRS and CDR2 YFSETQ. Between the trimmed V and J ends, which lost 4 bases and 4 bases, there was a span of 11 bases. The DNA for the CDR3 is TGCGCCAGCAGCCAATCCCAGGTCTATGGCTACACCTTC. Translation gives CASSQSQVYGYTF. Combining the CDR3 with reference TRBV5-1 and TRBJ1-2 gives the whole variable domain KAGVTQTPRYLIKTRGQQVTLSCSPISGHRSVSWYQQTPGQGLQFLFEYFSETQRNKGNFPGRFSGRQFSNSRSEMNVSTLELGDSALYLCASSQSQVYGYTFGSGTRLTVV.

This clonotype was counted between two and nine times. The rearrangement links TRBV10-3 to TRBJ2-7; possible D gene TRBD2, 6 bases. Deletions cut 5 bases from V and 2 bases from J, with 13 bases between. The germline gives CDR1 ENHRY, CDR2 SYGVKD. The length of the CDR3 is 14 residues. The CDR3 protein is CAISLGGGAYEQYF. The CDR3 nucleotides read TGTGCCATCAGTCTCGGGGGAGGAGCCTACGAGCAGTACTTC.

The CDR3 DNA reads TGTGCCAGCAGTTTGGGTGGGGGACTAGTTGAAGAGACCCAGTACTTC. Translation gives CASSLGGGLVEETQYF. The V call is TRBV28, the J call TRBJ2-5, with 8 bases fitting TRBD2. V was clipped by 3 bases and J by 3 bases; unmatched bases: 9. CDR1 is MDHEN, CDR2 SYDVKM, per germline. The CDR3 has 16 residues.

This clonotype was found a few times. The chain recombines TRBV5-1 with TRBJ2-1, with a weak D call TRBD1 (6 bases). The germline V gene encodes CDR1 SGHRS and CDR2 YFSETQ. Deletions cut 2 bases from V and 5 bases from J, with 8 bases between. The CDR3 is 13 residues long. The DNA of the CDR3 is TGCGCCAGCAGCTTTGGGACAAACAATGAGCAGTTCTTC. Its protein is CASSFGTNNEQFF. Using reference TRBV5-1 and TRBJ2-1 for the parts outside the CDR3, the full variable domain is KAGVTQTPRYLIKTRGQQVTLSCSPISGHRSVSWYQQTPGQGLQFLFEYFSETQRNKGNFPGRFSGRQFSNSRSEMNVSTLELGDSALYLCASSFGTNNEQFFGPGTRLTVL.

The chain joins TRBV12-3 or TRBV12-4 to TRBJ2-1; TRBD2 matches 10 bases. Unmatched junction bases numbered 10, after V lost 5 bases and J lost 6 bases. The CDR3 is made up of 16 amino acids. The CDR3 protein is CASSTLERGGSNEQFF. The CDR3 DNA is TGTGCCAGCAGTACCTTGGAGCGGGGGGGCAGCAATGAGCAGTTCTTC.

The genes are TRBV20-1 and TRBJ2-7; no firm D call. The CDR3 covers 13 residues. The germline V gene has CDR1 DFQATT and CDR2 SNEGSKA (reference sequence). The ends were cut back, 5 bases at V and 2 bases at J, with 13 bases in the middle. The CDR3 nucleotides read TGCAGTGCTCCCCGAGACTCGACCTACGAGCAGTACTTC. Its protein product is CSAPRDSTYEQYF.

The gene calls are TRBV20-1 and TRBJ1-1; D is unresolved. Germline values: CDR1 DFQATT, CDR2 SNEGSKA (reference sequence). The germline V and J ends were trimmed by 5 bases and 7 bases, with 17 bases remaining between them. This CDR3 region has 13 residues. The CDR3 is CSAARRAGSEAFF. The CDR3 nucleotides are TGCAGTGCTGCGAGACGGGCCGGTAGTGAAGCTTTCTTT.

This clonotype was recorded a few times. This chain joins TRBV20-1 and TRBJ2-3, with TRBD2 as a possible D gene (6 bases). Germline V gene lookup returns CDR1 DFQATT and CDR2 SNEGSKA (reference sequence). V lost 6 bases, J lost 2 bases, and 15 bases lay in between. This CDR3 is 14 amino acids long. The CDR3 protein is CSAALARNTDTQYF. DNA for the CDR3: TGCAGTGCAGCTCTAGCGCGAAACACAGATACGCAGTATTTT.

This clonotype has a count of ten or more. This chain joins TRBV4-3 and TRBJ2-6; a weak D match, TRBD2 (6 bases). CDR1 LGHNA and CDR2 YSLEER come from the germline V gene. CDR3 size: 17 residues. The V gene lost 0 bases and the J gene lost 2 bases, with 11 bases spanning the gap. The CDR3, as DNA: TGCGCCAGCAGCCAAGAAATTCCGGGGGCTGGGGCCAACGTCCTGACTTTC. Translated: CASSQEIPGAGANVLTF.

This clonotype showed up many times. This chain joins TRBV7-6 and TRBJ2-7, with D possibly TRBD2 on 6 matching bases. V lost 1 base and J lost 5, with 24 bases in between. The germline V gene has CDR1 SGHVS and CDR2 FNYEAQ. The CDR3 sequence is 18 residues long. The CDR3 coding sequence is TGTGCCAGCAGCTTAGGTGTACCAACCGGGGGAGGAAGCAACGAGCAGTACTTC. Its translation is CASSLGVPTGGGSNEQYF.

This clonotype was seen at least ten times. The V call is TRBV6-1, the J call TRBJ1-6; D might be TRBD1 (5 bases). The germline V gene encodes CDR1 MNHNS and CDR2 SASEGT. Trimming took off 6 bases at V and 9 bases at J, with 15 bases between the two ends. There are 14 residues in the CDR3. The CDR3 is CASRGQGGSSPLHF. CDR3 sequence (DNA): TGTGCCAGCAGGGGCCAGGGAGGCTCTTCACCCCTCCACTTT.

V usage is TRBV10-3 and J usage is TRBJ2-5; tentatively, D is TRBD2 (7 bases). The CDR3 has 15 residues. CDR1 is ENHRY and CDR2 is SYGVKD in the germline V gene. V lost 4 bases, J lost 4 bases, and 16 bases lay in between. The CDR3 DNA is TGTGCCATCAGTGGGGAGGCGGGGGCGGCAGAGACCCAGTACTTC. The encoded protein is CAISGEAGAAETQYF.

Points on this clonotype: Just one base apart from a much larger clone, this may be a read error. This chain connects TRBV12-3 or TRBV12-4 to TRBJ2-3; a possible D gene is TRBD2 (5 bases). This CDR3 region has 15 residues. CDR3 in DNA: TGTGCCGGCAGTTTTAGCAGCGGCATCAGGGATACGCAGTATTTT. This translates into CAGSFSSGIRDTQYF.

This clonotype occurred a few times. CDR3 DNA: TGTGCCAGCAGCCCGACAGGGGGAAACACCATATATTTT. As protein: CASSPTGGNTIYF. The V gene is TRBV3-1, the J gene TRBJ1-3; 7 bases match TRBD1. Germline CDR1 LGHDT, CDR2 YNNKEL (reference sequence). The V segment lost 4 bases and the J segment 4 bases; nucleotides outside the gene matches: 1. This CDR3 contains 13 residues.

This clonotype showed up just a few times. The rearrangement joins TRBV5-1 to TRBJ2-2; D not resolved. Trimming removed 2 bases at V and 3 bases at J, with 11 bases between. CDR1 and CDR2 (germline): SGHRS, YFSETQ. This CDR3 region has 15 residues. DNA of the CDR3: TGCGCCAGCAGCTTAACTTGGCAGTACACCGGGGAGCTGTTTTTT. This codes for CASSLTWQYTGELFF.

The chain joins TRBV11-2 to TRBJ2-2; D unresolved. There are 14 residues in the CDR3. Germline V gene sequence: CDR1 SGHAT, CDR2 FQNNGV. V dropped 5 bases and J dropped 4 bases, with 11 bases sitting between them. The chain's CDR3 is CASSLGFVTGELFF. CDR3 sequence (DNA): TGTGCCAGCAGCCTAGGATTCGTCACCGGGGAGCTGTTTTTT.

The V gene is TRBV28, the J gene TRBJ2-3; D possibly corresponds to TRBD2 (6 bases). The CDR3 is made up of 17 amino acids. Germline V gene sequence: CDR1 MDHEN, CDR2 SYDVKM. V gave up 4 bases and J gave up 0 bases, with 17 bases separating them. CDR3 nucleotide sequence: TGTGCCAGCAGTTCCGGGGGTGTTTCTACAAGCACAGATACGCAGTATTTT. Its translation is CASSSGGVSTSTDTQYF.

The sample holds a few counts of this clonotype. CDR3: CASSQWSGTNTGELFF. The CDR3 nucleotides are TGTGCCAGCAGCCAATGGTCAGGGACGAACACCGGGGAGCTGTTTTTT. This chain connects TRBV4-2 to TRBJ2-2; possibly TRBD1 for D (5 bases). Between the trimmed V and J ends, which lost 2 bases and 0 bases, there was a span of 10 bases. CDR3 length equals 16 residues. Looked up from germline, CDR1 is LGHNA and CDR2 is YNFKEQ.

This clonotype was found a few times. The chain is built from TRBV12-3 or TRBV12-4 and TRBJ2-3, with no clear D. This CDR3 spans 16 amino acids. Trimming took off 6 bases at V and 6 bases at J, with 22 bases between the two ends. The CDR3 here is CASRPAPPSKRDTQYF. CDR3 sequence (DNA): TGTGCCAGCAGACCTGCCCCTCCTTCGAAGAGGGATACGCAGTATTTT.

The rearrangement joins TRBV20-1 to TRBJ2-1; D might be TRBD2 (6 bases). There are 14 residues in the CDR3. V was shortened by 4 bases and J by 9 bases, with 19 bases between the two germline ends. Germline V CDR1 and CDR2: DFQATT, SNEGSKA (reference sequence). Here the CDR3 DNA reads TGCAGTGCTAAAGGACGGTGGGACTCTCCTGAGCAGTTCTTC. Protein sequence: CSAKGRWDSPEQFF.